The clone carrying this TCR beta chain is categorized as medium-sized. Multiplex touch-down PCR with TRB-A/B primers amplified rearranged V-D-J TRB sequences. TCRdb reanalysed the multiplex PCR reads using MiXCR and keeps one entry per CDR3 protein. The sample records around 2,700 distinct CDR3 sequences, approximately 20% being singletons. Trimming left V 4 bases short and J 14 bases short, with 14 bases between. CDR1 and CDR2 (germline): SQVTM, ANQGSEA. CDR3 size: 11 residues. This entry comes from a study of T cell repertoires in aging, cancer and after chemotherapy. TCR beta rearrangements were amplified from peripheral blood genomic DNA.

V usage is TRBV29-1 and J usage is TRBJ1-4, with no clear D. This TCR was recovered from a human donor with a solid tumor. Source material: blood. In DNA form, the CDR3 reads TGCAGCGTTGGCTCAGGCTCCGATCTGTTTTTT. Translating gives CSVGSGSDLFF.